This T cell receptor beta chain was observed in a study of CD4+ T cells in melanoma. Generated by immunoSEQ multiplex PCR, the TCRdb table keeps only in-frame clones and is missing some. The data contain 20,000 to 25,000 clones, roughly 80% of them seen just once; the ten biggest clones take up about 4%. Germline V gives CDR1 SGHKS, CDR2 YYEKEE (reference sequence). This CDR3 has 15 residues. V shed 0 bases and J 1 base; nucleotides not matched to a gene: 3. With regard to this clone: Its specificity is unknown.

General observations from the study: CD8+ T cell, macrophage and B cell function reportedly correlated with neoantigen-specific CD4+ T cells. Neoantigen-specific CD4+ T cells in melanoma reportedly had diverse differentiation states.

Sequences were obtained from cells from a culture (not recorded whether cultured in vitro). This sequence originates from a human donor with melanoma. V is TRBV5-5 and J is TRBJ2-5; 7 bases map to TRBD1. Here the CDR3 DNA reads TGTGCCAGCAGCTTGGTTACAGGGGCCCAAGAGACCCAGTACTTC. Translation gives CASSLVTGAQETQYF. Complete variable domain (other parts from reference TRBV5-5 and TRBJ2-5): DAGVTQSPTHLIKTRGQQVTLRCSPISGHKSVSWYQQVLGQGPQFIFQYYEKEERGRGNFPDRFSARQFPNYSSELNVNALLLGDSALYLCASSLVTGAQETQYFGPGTRLLVL.